Below, 26 T cell receptor beta chains from the same sample are listed, as sequenced in a study of T cells after yellow fever vaccination. TCRdb re-analysed the 5' RACE reads in MiXCR, keeping a single row per CDR3 protein. The data hold nearly 550,000 distinct CDR3 sequences, with about 19% observed a single time. The sequences come from PBMCs, collected 15 days after the yellow fever booster vaccination. Receptors were obtained from a young man who received the YFV17D yellow fever vaccine.

This chain links TRBV28 with TRBJ2-7; the D is unclear. This CDR3 spans 11 amino acids. With 6 bases removed from V and 1 base from J, the gap between germline ends came to 4 bases. Per the germline V gene, CDR1 is MDHEN and CDR2 is SYDVKM. CDR3 bases: TGTGCCAGCAGGCTGTCCTACGAGCAGTACTTC. Protein sequence: CASRLSYEQYF.

The V and J genes are TRBV30 and TRBJ1-1, with TRBD1 as a possible D gene (5 bases). Trimming took off 2 bases at V and 4 bases at J, with 14 bases between the two ends. Per germline, CDR1 GTSNPN and CDR2 SVGIG (reference sequence). The CDR3 runs to 14 residues. The CDR3 DNA reads as TGTGCCTGGAGTTCTGGGGGAGAGGCCACTGAAGCTTTCTTT. This gives the protein CAWSSGGEATEAFF. The complete variable domain, with remaining parts taken from reference TRBV30 and TRBJ1-1, reads SQTIHQWPATLVQPVGSPLSLECTVEGTSNPNLYWYRQAAGRGLQLLFYSVGIGQISSEVPQNLSASRPQDRQFILSSKKLLLSDSGFYLCAWSSGGEATEAFFGQGTRLTVV.

This clonotype was recorded at least ten times. V gene TRBV5-1 combines with J gene TRBJ2-7; TRBD1 agrees at 7 bases. J was trimmed by 2 bases and V by 0 bases; bases with no gene match: 2. The CDR3 contains 14 residues. CDR1 SGHRS and CDR2 YFSETQ come from the germline V gene. CDR3 in amino acids: CASSLGQGPYEQYF. The CDR3, as DNA: TGCGCCAGCAGCTTGGGACAGGGCCCCTACGAGCAGTACTTC.

This clonotype was picked up a small number of times. The chain joins TRBV4-3 to TRBJ1-4, with D perhaps TRBD1 (5 bases). This CDR3 is 15 amino acids long. Germline CDR1 is LGHNA and CDR2 is YSLEER. V lost 0 bases and J 7 bases, leaving 12 bases between the germline ends. This CDR3 is CASSQDSGLGEKLFF. Here the CDR3 DNA reads TGCGCCAGCAGCCAAGATTCAGGGTTGGGTGAAAAACTGTTTTTT.

The rearrangement joins TRBV10-3 to TRBJ2-3; TRBD2 matches 10 bases. From germline, CDR1 is ENHRY and CDR2 SYGVKD. This CDR3 is built from 19 residues. The trim removed 0 bases at V and 4 bases at J, leaving 13 bases unmatched. The chain's CDR3 is CAISESGSGRAVVADTQYF. The CDR3 DNA follows: TGTGCCATCAGTGAGTCTGGGAGCGGGAGGGCCGTAGTGGCAGATACGCAGTATTTT.

The gene calls are TRBV7-2 and TRBJ2-1; 8 nucleotides match TRBD2. Germline assignment: CDR1 SGHTA and CDR2 FQGNSA. V was clipped by 5 bases and J by 3 bases; unmatched bases: 6. The CDR3 has 15 residues. As DNA, the CDR3 is TGTGCCAGCAGCCGGGAGGGGTTTATCTACAATGAGCAGTTCTTC. Protein: CASSREGFIYNEQFF.

The V gene is TRBV18, the J gene TRBJ1-1; no definite D call. This CDR3 comprises 13 residues. Per germline, CDR1 KGHSH and CDR2 LQKENI. Trimming removed 3 bases from V and 9 bases from J, with 14 bases in between. The CDR3 reads CASSPLTLGKAFF. The CDR3 nucleotides are TGTGCCAGCTCACCTCTGACATTAGGGAAAGCTTTCTTT.

This clonotype was counted only a few times. This rearrangement joins TRBV10-3 to TRBJ2-7, with TRBD2 as a possible D gene (6 bases). Germline V CDR1 and CDR2: ENHRY, SYGVKD. The CDR3 has 15 residues. Trimming shortened V by 0 bases and J by 0 bases, and 9 bases separated the two germline ends. The CDR3 DNA sequence: TGTGCCATCAGTGAGTCGGGACTGGACTCCTACGAGCAGTACTTC. Its translation is CAISESGLDSYEQYF.

For the CDR3, the DNA is TGTGCCAGCAGTCGGGGGAGTGATTCCTCTAGCACAGATACGCAGTATTTT. This gives the protein CASSRGSDSSSTDTQYF. J is TRBJ2-3 and V is TRBV3-1; weak D call: TRBD2 (6 bases). Germline V gene lookup returns CDR1 LGHDT and CDR2 YNNKEL (reference sequence). This CDR3 comprises 17 residues. V lost 6 bases to trimming and J lost 0 bases, with 19 bases between them.

This clonotype is categorized as medium-sized (0.01 to 0.1%). The chain links TRBV2 to TRBJ2-1; 14 bases match TRBD2. The germline gives CDR1 SNHLY, CDR2 FYNNEI. The CDR3 is 16 residues long. Trimming removed 6 bases from V and 10 bases from J; junction bases left unmatched: 11. CDR3 coding DNA: TGTGCCAGCAGGGACGTGGGACTAGCGGGAGAATGGGAGCAGTTCTTC. Protein product: CASRDVGLAGEWEQFF.

The chain's CDR3 is CASSLAGQRTTDTQYF. The CDR3 DNA reads as TGTGCCAGCAGCTTAGCCGGCCAGCGGACCACAGATACGCAGTATTTT. This chain uses TRBV13 with TRBJ2-3; D might be TRBD2 (5 bases). The CDR3 runs to 16 residues. V was pared by 1 base and J by 2 bases, with 13 bases between. The germline gives CDR1 PRHDT, CDR2 FYEKMQ (reference sequence). Drawing the rest from reference TRBV13 and TRBJ2-3, the complete variable domain is AAGVIQSPRHLIKEKRETATLKCYPIPRHDTVYWYQQGPGQDPQFLISFYEKMQSDKGSIPDRFSAQQFSDYHSELNMSSLELGDSALYFCASSLAGQRTTDTQYFGPGTRLTVL.

The chain couples TRBV5-6 to TRBJ1-2; unclear D gene. The CDR3 loop spans 13 amino acids. The V end lost 4 bases, the J end lost 7 bases, and 14 bases lay between the germline ends. The germline V gene has CDR1 SGHDT and CDR2 YYEEEE. The CDR3 spells CASSRRATGGYTF. The CDR3 coding sequence is TGTGCCAGCAGCCGCCGGGCCACCGGTGGCTACACCTTC.

The V gene is TRBV5-4, the J gene TRBJ2-3; D not resolved. The V gene's germline CDR1 is SGHNT and CDR2 YYREEE (reference sequence). The CDR3 has 16 residues. The V and J ends lost 2 bases and 2 bases respectively, with 15 bases between them. CDR3 sequence: CASSFSTRRSTDTQYF. The CDR3 DNA sequence: TGTGCCAGCAGCTTTTCAACAAGACGCTCCACAGATACGCAGTATTTT.

Only a few counts were recorded for this clonotype. The chain employs TRBV20-1 and TRBJ2-7; 9 nucleotides align to TRBD1. The CDR3 covers 15 residues. V lost 7 bases, J lost 5 bases, and 15 bases stayed unmatched. Germline lookup yields CDR1 DFQATT and CDR2 SNEGSKA (reference sequence). The CDR3 sequence is CSVSITGTGIHEQYF. The DNA of the CDR3 is TGCAGTGTTTCGATTACTGGGACAGGGATCCACGAGCAGTACTTC.

This clonotype was seen a few times. The chain carries TRBV5-1 and TRBJ2-5; D not resolved. CDR3 length: 17 amino acids. The germline gives CDR1 SGHRS, CDR2 YFSETQ. V dropped 4 bases and J dropped 4 bases, with 23 bases sitting between them. The CDR3 bases are TGCGCCAGCAGCCGCACGGGTAGGGCAACAACCGTAGAGACCCAGTACTTC. This codes for CASSRTGRATTVETQYF.

This chain connects TRBV20-1 to TRBJ2-5, with D perhaps being TRBD1 or TRBD2 (5 bases each). The CDR3 runs 14 residues. V shed 0 bases and J shed 5 bases, with 13 bases lying between them. The germline V gene encodes CDR1 DFQATT and CDR2 SNEGSKA (reference sequence). CDR3 loop: CSARDRRGTETQYF. The CDR3 coding sequence is TGCAGTGCTAGAGATCGCCGAGGGACCGAGACCCAGTACTTC.

The CDR3 spells CASSRGAGSDTQYF. For the CDR3, the DNA is TGTGCCAGCAGCCGCGGGGCAGGATCCGATACGCAGTATTTT. V is TRBV13 and J is TRBJ2-3; D is perhaps TRBD2 (6 bases). CDR3 length equals 14 residues. CDR1 and CDR2 (germline): PRHDT, FYEKMQ (reference sequence). V was cut by 5 bases and J by 6 bases, with 15 bases left in between.

In this sample, this clonotype turned up many times. This chain uses TRBV18 with TRBJ1-1, with D uncertain. Trimming stripped 5 bases from V and 1 base from J, with 5 bases between. Looked up from germline, CDR1 is KGHSH and CDR2 is LQKENI. The CDR3 runs 12 residues. The CDR3 loop is CASSIKNTEAFF. In DNA form, the CDR3 reads TGTGCCAGCTCAATAAAGAACACTGAAGCTTTCTTT.

Of note for this clonotype: Given the absence of the conserved phenylalanine or tryptophan at the CDR3 end, a read error is likely. The chain links TRBV16 to TRBJ2-5; the D gene is possibly TRBD2 (5 bases). The V end lost 6 bases, the J end lost 2 bases, and 16 bases lay between the germline ends. This CDR3 region has 15 residues. Germline values: CDR1 KGHSY, CDR2 FQNENV. In nucleotides, the CDR3 is TGTGCCAGCAGTCCCTCCATAGCGTTACAAGAGACCCAGTACTAC. Its translation: CASSPSIALQETQYY.

This rearrangement joins TRBV29-1 to TRBJ2-1; TRBD2 is a possible D gene (6 bases). This CDR3 has 14 amino acids. V lost 7 bases to trimming and J lost 0 bases, with 13 bases between them. Looked up from germline, CDR1 is SQVTM and CDR2 is ANQGSEA. CDR3 amino acids: CSASSDYSYNEQFF. CDR3 in DNA: TGCAGCGCTTCTAGCGACTACTCCTACAATGAGCAGTTCTTC.

The chain combines TRBV7-2 with TRBJ2-6; 8 bases fit TRBD1. This CDR3 has 17 amino acids. Germline V gene data show CDR1 as SGHTA and CDR2 as FQGNSA. V was pared by 2 bases and J by 2 bases, with 5 bases of the junction left unmatched. CDR3 sequence: CASSLMGQAAGANVLTF. The CDR3, as DNA: TGTGCCAGCAGCTTAATGGGACAGGCCGCTGGGGCCAACGTCCTGACTTTC.

The V and J genes are TRBV18 and TRBJ2-3; 12 nucleotides align to TRBD2. Germline loops: CDR1 KGHSH, CDR2 LQKENI. V was clipped by 6 bases and J by 3 bases; unmatched bases: 10. The CDR3 length is 17 residues. The CDR3: CASSRASGRAATDTQYF. The CDR3 nucleotides are TGTGCCAGCTCCCGGGCTAGCGGGAGGGCAGCAACAGATACGCAGTATTTT.

The chain couples TRBV29-1 to TRBJ2-7; 12 positions agree with TRBD1. There are 13 residues in the CDR3. V shed 2 bases, J shed 6 bases, and the junction held 2 bases outside the gene matches. The germline V gene has CDR1 SQVTM and CDR2 ANQGSEA. The CDR3 sequence is CSVERDRGLEQYF. DNA of the CDR3: TGCAGCGTTGAACGGGACAGGGGGCTCGAGCAGTACTTC.

V and J are TRBV6-1 and TRBJ1-5; the D is unclear. The V and J ends lost 1 base and 6 bases respectively, with 7 bases between them. The CDR3 loop spans 13 amino acids. CDR1 and CDR2 from the germline V gene are MNHNS and SASEGT. CDR3: CASSEVLSQPQHF. CDR3 DNA sequence: TGTGCCAGCAGTGAAGTTTTGAGTCAGCCCCAGCATTTT.

This sequence joins TRBV30 and TRBJ2-6; weak D call: TRBD2 (6 bases). CDR3 length: 17 residues. Deletions cut 1 base from V and 2 bases from J, with 15 bases between. CDR1 is GTSNPN and CDR2 is SVGIG in the germline V gene (reference sequence). Here the CDR3 reads CAWSEFGRVPGANVLTF. In nucleotides, the CDR3 is TGTGCCTGGAGTGAATTCGGGAGAGTACCTGGGGCCAACGTCCTGACTTTC.

This rearrangement joins TRBV7-9 to TRBJ2-1; 13 nucleotides agree with TRBD2. CDR3 length: 15 amino acids. The V gene's germline CDR1 is SEHNR and CDR2 FQNEAQ (reference sequence). With 5 bases clipped from V and 7 bases from J, the junction kept 5 bases outside the gene matches. CDR3 in amino acids: CASSKLAGGGNEQFF. DNA of the CDR3: TGTGCCAGCAGCAAACTAGCGGGAGGGGGTAATGAGCAGTTCTTC. The full variable domain, rest sourced from reference TRBV7-9 and TRBJ2-1, is DTGVSQNPRHKITKRGQNVTFRCDPISEHNRLYWYRQTLGQGPEFLTYFQNEAQLEKSRLLSDRFSAERPKGSFSTLEIQRTEQGDSAMYLCASSKLAGGGNEQFFGPGTRLTVL.